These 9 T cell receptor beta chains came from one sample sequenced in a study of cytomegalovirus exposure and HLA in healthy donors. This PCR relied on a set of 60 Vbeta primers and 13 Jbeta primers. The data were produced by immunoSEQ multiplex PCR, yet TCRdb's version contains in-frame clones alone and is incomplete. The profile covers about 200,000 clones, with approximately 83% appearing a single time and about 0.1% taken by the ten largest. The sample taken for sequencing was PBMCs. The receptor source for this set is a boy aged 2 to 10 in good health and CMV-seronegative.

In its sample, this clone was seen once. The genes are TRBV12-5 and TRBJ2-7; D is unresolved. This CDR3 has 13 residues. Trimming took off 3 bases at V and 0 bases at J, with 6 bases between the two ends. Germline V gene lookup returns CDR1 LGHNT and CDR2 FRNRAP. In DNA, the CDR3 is TGTGCTAGTGGTTTAGCCCGCTCCTACGAGCAGTACTTC. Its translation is CASGLARSYEQYF.

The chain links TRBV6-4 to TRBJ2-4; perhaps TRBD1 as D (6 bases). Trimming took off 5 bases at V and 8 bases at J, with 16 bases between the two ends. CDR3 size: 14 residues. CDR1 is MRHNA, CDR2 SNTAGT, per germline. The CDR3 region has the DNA TGTGCCAGCAGTCCTACAGGGAAGGGGGACATTCAGTACTTC. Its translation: CASSPTGKGDIQYF.

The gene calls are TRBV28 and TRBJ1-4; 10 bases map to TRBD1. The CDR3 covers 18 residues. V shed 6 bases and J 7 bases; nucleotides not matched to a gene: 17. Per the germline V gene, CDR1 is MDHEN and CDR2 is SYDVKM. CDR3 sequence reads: CASSRVGTGAIMSEKLFF. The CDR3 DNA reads TGTGCCAGCAGCCGAGTCGGGACAGGGGCCATAATGTCTGAAAAACTGTTTTTT.

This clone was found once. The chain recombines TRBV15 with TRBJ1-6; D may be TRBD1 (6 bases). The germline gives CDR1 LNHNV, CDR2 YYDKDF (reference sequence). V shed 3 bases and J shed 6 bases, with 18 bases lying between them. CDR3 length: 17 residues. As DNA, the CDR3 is TGTGCCACCAGCAGGGGGCCCACAGGGCAGGGTAATTCACCCCTCCACTTT. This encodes CATSRGPTGQGNSPLHF.

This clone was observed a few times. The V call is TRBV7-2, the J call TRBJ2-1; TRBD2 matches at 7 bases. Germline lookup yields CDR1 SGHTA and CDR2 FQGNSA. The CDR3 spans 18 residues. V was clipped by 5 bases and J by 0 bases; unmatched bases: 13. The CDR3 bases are TGTGCCAGCAGCCCAAGGGGTGGGCGGGGGAGCTCCTACAATGAGCAGTTCTTC. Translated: CASSPRGGRGSSYNEQFF.

The CDR3 coding sequence is TGCAGTGCCTCAAGAGATCAGCCCCAGCATTTT. Residues: CSASRDQPQHF. The chain joins TRBV20-1 to TRBJ1-5; no firm D call. The germline V and J ends were trimmed by 6 bases and 5 bases, with 8 bases remaining between them. This CDR3 contains 11 residues. In germline, CDR1 is DFQATT, CDR2 SNEGSKA (reference sequence).

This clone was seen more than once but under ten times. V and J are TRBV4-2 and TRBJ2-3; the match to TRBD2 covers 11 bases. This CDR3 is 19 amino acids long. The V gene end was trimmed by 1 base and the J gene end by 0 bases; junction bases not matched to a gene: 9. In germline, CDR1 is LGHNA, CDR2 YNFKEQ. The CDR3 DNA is TGTGCCAGCAGCCAAGGGCGGGCTAGCGGGGGGACTAGCACAGATACGCAGTATTTT. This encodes CASSQGRASGGTSTDTQYF.

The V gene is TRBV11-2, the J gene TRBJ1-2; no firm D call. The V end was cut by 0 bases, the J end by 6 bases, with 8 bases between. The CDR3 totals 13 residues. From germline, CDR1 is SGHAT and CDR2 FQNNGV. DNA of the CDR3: TGTGCCAGCAGCTTAGACGGAGTGGATGGCTACACCTTC. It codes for CASSLDGVDGYTF.

CDR3 protein: CASSWGQANLNTEAFF. CDR3 DNA sequence: TGTGCCAGCAGCTGGGGACAGGCGAACTTGAACACTGAAGCTTTCTTT. The chain has TRBV11-2 and TRBJ1-1; 8 nucleotides align to TRBD1. Germline trimming cut 4 bases from V and 0 bases from J; bases unmatched to any gene: 7. Germline assignment: CDR1 SGHAT and CDR2 FQNNGV. The CDR3 has 16 amino acids.